Listed below are T cell receptor beta chains from one sample, sequenced in a study of T cell repertoires in cytomegalovirus infection. Using its own MiXCR run on the reads, TCRdb lists one record per CDR3 protein. Here the sample spans about 490,000 distinct CDR3 sequences, more than 25% being singletons. The source material was PBMCs. These receptors came from a human donor in good health (CMV status not recorded). Some clones in this sample may be carry-over from other donors' samples. Both conserved end residues are part of each CDR3. A D gene is named only where the DNA matches it firmly. Some rows have no size entry. The others give once, few or many, or a class for an expanded clone.

abundance	d_gene	v_gene	j_gene	CDR3aa	CDR3nt
few	TRBD2	TRBV19	TRBJ2-1	CASTRDLAGGSTVNEQFF	TGTGCCAGTACAAGAGACCTAGCGGGAGGGTCGACGGTAAATGAGCAGTTCTTC
few	NA	TRBV20-1	TRBJ1-4	CSVGRGEKLFF	TGCAGTGTGGGGAGAGGGGAAAAACTGTTTTTT
many	TRBD1	TRBV7-8	TRBJ1-2	CASSLARTGGGYTF	TGTGCCAGCAGCTTAGCGAGGACAGGGGGCGGCTACACCTTC
NA	NA	TRBV30	TRBJ2-1	CAWNDRREQFF	TGTGCCTGGAACGATCGGCGGGAGCAGTTCTTC
many	NA	TRBV6-2/TRBV6-3	TRBJ2-1	CASSPGVRQFF	TGTGCCAGCAGCCCCGGAGTCAGGCAGTTCTTC
NA	TRBD1	TRBV6-5	TRBJ1-4	CASSYSKAGTSQGVEKLFF	TGTGCCAGCAGTTACTCGAAAGCCGGGACATCCCAGGGGGTTGAAAAACTGTTTTTT
once	TRBD2	TRBV24-1	TRBJ2-1	CATSDRASGTSGRSSYNEQFF	TGTGCCACCAGTGATCGGGCTAGTGGGACTAGCGGGAGAAGCTCCTACAATGAGCAGTTCTTC
NA	TRBD2	TRBV20-1	TRBJ2-1	CSAVKSGNNEQFF	TGCAGTGCCGTAAAAAGCGGGAACAATGAGCAGTTCTTC
many	NA	TRBV7-8	TRBJ2-7	CASSPQREQYF	TGTGCCAGCAGCCCTCAGCGGGAGCAGTACTTC
many	TRBD1	TRBV12-3/TRBV12-4	TRBJ1-4	CASSFGTGVEKLFF	TGTGCCAGCAGTTTCGGGACAGGGGTTGAAAAACTGTTTTTT
NA	TRBD1	TRBV12-3/TRBV12-4	TRBJ1-6	CASSSTGGETPLHF	TGTGCCAGCAGTTCGACAGGGGGCGAGACACCCCTCCACTTT
NA	NA	TRBV5-3	TRBJ1-2	CASSLANRRQFNGGYTF	TGCGCCAGCAGCTTGGCCAACCGGCGGCAATTTAACGGGGGCTACACCTTC
NA	NA	TRBV10-3	TRBJ1-2	CAISLETNYGYTF	TGTGCCATCTCTTTAGAGACTAACTATGGCTACACCTTC
NA	TRBD2	TRBV20-1	TRBJ2-7	CSAWTSETYEQYF	TGCAGTGCTTGGACTAGCGAGACCTACGAGCAGTACTTC
NA	NA	TRBV7-2	TRBJ1-6	CASSPTIGPNSPLHF	TGTGCCAGCAGCCCCACTATCGGTCCTAATTCACCCCTCCACTTT
NA	NA	TRBV2	TRBJ1-4	CASSDFTGTKFF	TGTGCCAGCAGTGACTTCACCGGGACAAAGTTTTTT
few	NA	TRBV5-1	TRBJ2-1	CASSLGGLALHNEQFF	TGCGCCAGCAGCTTGGGGGGCCTAGCGCTCCACAATGAGCAGTTCTTC
few	TRBD1	TRBV4-3	TRBJ2-5	CASSQRQGVWETQYF	TGCGCCAGCAGCCAAAGACAGGGGGTTTGGGAGACCCAGTACTTC
NA	TRBD2	TRBV6-5	TRBJ2-1	CASSLLGGRAGYEQFF	TGTGCCAGCAGTTTACTCGGCGGGAGGGCCGGTTATGAGCAGTTCTTC
NA	NA	TRBV4-1	TRBJ1-1	CASSQDATGWGTEAFF	TGCGCCAGCAGCCAAGACGCCACAGGGTGGGGTACTGAAGCTTTCTTT
many	NA	TRBV7-2	TRBJ2-1	CASSLGLSYVPNEQFF	TGTGCCAGCAGCTTAGGGCTGTCATACGTCCCTAATGAGCAGTTCTTC
medium-sized	TRBD2	TRBV7-8	TRBJ2-1	CASSSPEGLAVYNEQFF	TGTGCCAGCAGCTCTCCGGAGGGACTAGCGGTTTACAATGAGCAGTTCTTC
many	TRBD1	TRBV7-2	TRBJ1-2	CASSQDRAYGYTF	TGTGCCAGCAGTCAGGACAGGGCCTATGGCTACACCTTC
NA	NA	TRBV5-1	TRBJ2-3	CASNGDGYTDTQYF	TGCGCCAGCAATGGGGACGGATACACAGATACGCAGTATTTT
once	NA	TRBV6-1	TRBJ2-3	CASSYGLAPDTQYF	TGTGCCAGCAGTTACGGGCTTGCCCCAGATACGCAGTATTTT
NA	NA	TRBV7-9	TRBJ1-2	CASSLDIYGYTF	TGTGCCAGCAGCTTGGACATATACGGCTACACCTTC
few	NA	TRBV7-9	TRBJ2-1	CASSLGRSRARRVDEQFF	TGTGCCAGCAGCTTAGGAAGATCCCGGGCTCGTCGAGTCGATGAGCAGTTCTTC
NA	NA	TRBV30	TRBJ1-4	CAWSVSGFGEKLFF	TGTGCCTGGAGTGTATCGGGGTTTGGTGAAAAACTGTTTTTT
NA	NA	TRBV5-5	TRBJ1-2	CASSITDSLYYGYTF	TGTGCCAGCAGCATAACCGACAGCCTATACTATGGCTACACCTTC
NA	NA	TRBV7-6	TRBJ2-1	CASSPEVATEQFF	TGTGCCAGCAGCCCCGAAGTAGCGACTGAGCAGTTCTTC
NA	TRBD1	TRBV7-3	TRBJ1-1	CASSSGDRSNTEAFF	TGTGCCAGCAGCTCCGGGGACAGGTCGAACACTGAAGCTTTCTTT
few	NA	TRBV6-5	TRBJ1-1	CASRENGRMNTEAFF	TGTGCCAGCAGAGAAAATGGACGGATGAACACTGAAGCTTTCTTT
NA	NA	TRBV2	TRBJ2-7	CASKDYSGQYF	TGTGCCAGCAAGGACTATTCAGGGCAGTACTTC
NA	TRBD1	TRBV5-6	TRBJ2-5	CASSPGQRVAETQYF	TGTGCCAGCAGCCCGGGACAGAGGGTAGCAGAGACCCAGTACTTC
many	NA	TRBV6-1	TRBJ1-5	CASGEGSGQPQHF	TGTGCCAGCGGGGAAGGGTCGGGTCAGCCCCAGCATTTT
few	TRBD1	TRBV28	TRBJ1-6	CATQPYPTGQGANSPLHF	TGTGCCACCCAACCTTACCCCACGGGACAGGGGGCAAATTCACCCCTCCACTTT
once	NA	TRBV19	TRBJ2-3	CASRPTLSYNTDTQYF	TGTGCCAGTAGACCAACCCTGAGCTACAACACAGATACGCAGTATTTT
few	TRBD1	TRBV6-6	TRBJ2-1	CASAWDSLYNEQFF	TGTGCCAGCGCCTGGGACAGCCTTTACAATGAGCAGTTCTTC
many	NA	TRBV7-8	TRBJ1-3	CASSLVSRAKGNTIYF	TGTGCCAGCAGCTTAGTTTCTAGGGCAAAGGGAAACACCATATATTTT
NA	TRBD1	TRBV7-2	TRBJ1-1	CASSFPLDREQNTEAFF	TGTGCCAGCAGCTTCCCCCTGGACAGGGAACAGAACACTGAAGCTTTCTTT
NA	TRBD1	TRBV7-3	TRBJ2-1	CASSPDRTLREQFF	TGTGCCAGCAGCCCGGACAGGACCCTTAGGGAGCAGTTCTTC
many	TRBD2	TRBV6-5	TRBJ2-1	CASSYRRLAGTKEGANEQFF	TGTGCCAGCAGTTACCGGAGACTAGCGGGAACAAAAGAGGGGGCAAATGAGCAGTTCTTC
NA	NA	TRBV11-2	TRBJ2-7	CASSTLDTQNNEQYF	TGTGCCAGCAGCACCCTAGACACCCAAAACAATGAGCAGTACTTC
many	NA	TRBV7-2	TRBJ1-2	CASSSTTGGYTF	TGTGCCAGCAGCTCGACGACCGGGGGCTACACCTTC
NA	NA	TRBV6-1	TRBJ2-7	CASSPQDSVTLEQYF	TGTGCCAGCAGTCCACAGGACAGTGTAACCCTCGAGCAGTACTTC
NA	NA	TRBV20-1	TRBJ2-1	CSARSIVGGISYNEQFF	TGCAGTGCTAGATCCATTGTGGGAGGTATCTCCTACAATGAGCAGTTCTTC
many	NA	TRBV6-1	TRBJ1-5	CASSEALTGSYQPQHF	TGTGCCAGCAGTGAAGCGCTGACAGGATCCTATCAGCCCCAGCATTTT
NA	NA	TRBV29-1	TRBJ2-7	CSVLEIFPYEQYF	TGCAGCGTACTCGAAATCTTCCCCTACGAGCAGTACTTC
NA	NA	TRBV18	TRBJ2-7	CASSTGRDPSYEQYF	TGTGCCAGCTCAACGGGGCGGGATCCCTCCTACGAGCAGTACTTC
few	TRBD1	TRBV6-5	TRBJ2-7	CASSPAFKGQAEQYF	TGTGCCAGCAGTCCCGCTTTTAAGGGACAGGCCGAGCAGTACTTC
few	TRBD2	TRBV7-9	TRBJ2-5	CASSGGLVSETQYF	TGTGCCAGCAGCGGGGGACTAGTTTCCGAGACCCAGTACTTC
few	NA	TRBV19	TRBJ2-4	CASTPRTPGDIQYF	TGTGCCAGTACCCCTCGGACCCCGGGGGACATTCAGTACTTC
NA	NA	TRBV27	TRBJ2-7	CASSLRLGSYEQYF	TGTGCCAGCAGTTTAAGACTGGGCTCCTACGAGCAGTACTTC
NA	NA	TRBV20-1	TRBJ1-2	CSAFRDTLNYGYTF	TGCAGTGCTTTCCGGGACACCCTTAACTATGGCTACACCTTC